The rows below give T cell receptor beta chains drawn from one sample of a study of OX40 agonist ivuxolimab in advanced cancers. Data came from immunoSEQ multiplex PCR; TCRdb stores just in-frame clones and leaves some out. The sample has 20,000 to 25,000 clones; roughly 80% are singletons. This sample comprised CD4+ or CD8+ T cells sorted from blood, obtained in a trial of the OX40 agonist ivuxolimab. Every receptor here comes from an adult with an advanced solid tumor such as melanoma, head and neck, liver or kidney cancer. Both conserved end residues are part of each CDR3. Fields, in order: J gene, V gene, D gene, clone size, CDR3 protein, CDR3 DNA. A D gene is named only where the DNA matches it firmly. Size tells how often a clone was seen (once, few, many) or the class of an expanded clone, and some rows leave it out.

>TRBJ1-1|TRBV2|.|few
CASSLPQDRTEAFF
TGTGCCAGCAGCCTTCCACAGGATAGGACTGAAGCTTTCTTT
>TRBJ2-7|TRBV30|.|.
CAWRGRSEQYF
TGTGCCTGGAGGGGGCGTAGCGAGCAGTACTTC
>TRBJ1-2|TRBV13|.|.
CASSAGNYGYTF
TGTGCCAGCAGCGCTGGAAACTATGGCTACACCTTC
>TRBJ1-1|TRBV30|.|few
CACPTGTGQVEAFF
TGTGCCTGCCCCACAGGTACAGGGCAGGTTGAAGCTTTCTTT
>TRBJ1-4|TRBV30|.|once
CAWRAQSYEKLFF
TGTGCCTGGAGAGCCCAGAGCTATGAAAAACTGTTTTTT
>TRBJ2-3|TRBV27|.|.
CASSLMVGGDTQYF
TGTGCCAGCAGCCTCATGGTCGGGGGCGATACGCAGTATTTT
>TRBJ2-5|TRBV5-1|.|.
CASSFSLQETQYF
TGCGCCAGCAGCTTCTCGCTACAAGAGACCCAGTACTTC
>TRBJ2-3|TRBV29-1|.|.
CSVEDRRAGTDTQYF
TGCAGCGTTGAAGATCGTAGAGCCGGCACAGATACGCAGTATTTT
>TRBJ1-1|TRBV13|.|.
CASSSNYRVTGNTEAFF
TGTGCCAGCAGCTCGAACTACAGGGTCACGGGGAACACTGAAGCTTTCTTT
>TRBJ1-2|TRBV6-5|TRBD1|.
CASSYSFQDRGYGYTF
TGTGCCAGCAGTTACTCGTTTCAGGACAGGGGCTATGGCTACACCTTC
>TRBJ2-7|TRBV11-2|TRBD2|.
CASSLGTSGYEQYF
TGTGCCAGCAGCTTAGGTACTAGCGGCTACGAGCAGTACTTC
>TRBJ2-7|TRBV5-6|.|.
CASRPGPEKDYEQYF
TGTGCCAGCAGACCGGGACCCGAGAAGGACTACGAGCAGTACTTC
>TRBJ2-7|TRBV19|.|.
CASSIRLAGSYEQYF
TGTGCCAGTAGTATTCGGCTAGCAGGCTCCTACGAGCAGTACTTC
>TRBJ1-2|TRBV5-1|TRBD1|.
CASRPGGETYGYTF
TGCGCCAGCCGTCCAGGGGGTGAAACTTATGGCTACACCTTC
>TRBJ1-5|TRBV6-1|.|few
CASSEFTDSNQPQHF
TGTGCCAGCAGTGAATTCACAGATAGCAATCAGCCCCAGCATTTT
>TRBJ2-7|TRBV5-1|.|.
CASSLAGLLGNYEQYF
TGCGCCAGCAGCTTGGCCGGCCTCCTCGGAAACTACGAGCAGTACTTC
>TRBJ2-6|TRBV7-3|.|once
CASSPAGRGANVLTF
TGTGCCAGCAGCCCCGCAGGGCGAGGGGCCAACGTCCTGACTTTC
>TRBJ2-3|TRBV5-6|TRBD2|.
CASSPPGLARADTQYF
TGTGCCAGCAGCCCACCGGGACTAGCTAGGGCAGATACGCAGTATTTT
>TRBJ1-3|TRBV2|.|.
CASSAQLGNTIYF
TGTGCCAGCAGTGCTCAGCTTGGAAACACCATATATTTT
>TRBJ2-7|TRBV30|.|.
CAWGATLAEQYF
TGTGCCTGGGGGGCGACATTAGCCGAGCAGTACTTC
>TRBJ2-7|TRBV9|TRBD2|.
CASSQSGRTEQYF
TGTGCCAGCAGCCAAAGCGGGAGGACCGAGCAGTACTTC
>TRBJ1-1|TRBV5-1|.|once
CASSRQPVTEAFF
TGCGCCAGCAGCCGACAGCCGGTCACTGAAGCTTTCTTT
>TRBJ2-3|TRBV7-2|TRBD2|.
CASSLGGASLAGWIDTQYF
TGTGCCAGCAGCTTAGGGGGGGCCAGCCTAGCGGGATGGATAGATACGCAGTATTTT
>TRBJ2-3|TRBV7-2|TRBD2|.
CASSFLGGSPPDTQYF
TGTGCCAGCAGCTTCCTCGGGGGGTCCCCGCCGGATACGCAGTATTTT
>TRBJ1-4|TRBV4-2|.|.
CASSQESLWGLGEKLFF
TGTGCCAGCAGCCAAGAGTCTCTTTGGGGGCTTGGTGAAAAACTGTTTTTT
>TRBJ2-5|TRBV6-5|TRBD1|.
CASRGDRGSETQYF
TGTGCAAGCAGGGGGGACAGGGGATCGGAGACCCAGTACTTC
>TRBJ2-3|TRBV18|.|.
CASSADTQYF
TGTGCCAGTTCCGCAGATACGCAGTATTTT
>TRBJ1-1|TRBV10-1|TRBD1|.
CASSEGQGFTEAFF
TGCGCCAGCAGTGAAGGACAGGGGTTCACTGAAGCTTTCTTT
>TRBJ2-7|TRBV25-1|TRBD1|.
CASSEPGQGHEQYF
TGTGCCAGCAGTGAACCGGGACAGGGACACGAGCAGTACTTC
>TRBJ1-1|TRBV5-6|.|.
CASSLATREAFF
TGTGCCAGCAGCTTGGCGACCCGCGAAGCTTTCTTT
>TRBJ2-3|TRBV6-4|.|.
CASSDWPLRDTQYF
TGTGCCAGCAGTGACTGGCCGCTGCGGGATACGCAGTATTTT
>TRBJ2-7|TRBV6-6|TRBD2|.
CASSPTSGTAYEQYF
TGTGCCAGCAGCCCGACTAGCGGGACGGCCTACGAGCAGTACTTC
>TRBJ2-3|TRBV5-1|TRBD1|.
CASSLEAGGRTDTQYF
TGCGCCAGCAGCTTGGAGGCAGGGGGCCGCACAGATACGCAGTATTTT